The 13 T cell receptor beta chains below were found in one sample sequenced in a study of T cells in Graves' hyperthyroidism and ophthalmopathy. Amplification yielded TCR beta CDR3 regions, with RNA transcripts as the source. Primed by the HTBI set, a first-round RT-PCR was run on the TCR CDR3. TCRdb reprocessed the multiplex PCR reads via MiXCR and lists one record per CDR3 protein. The data contain around 35,000 distinct CDR3 sequences, about 52% of them singletons. The material sequenced was blood. These receptors all come from a woman between 40 and 50 years old with Graves' ophthalmopathy.

This clonotype was seen a handful of times. This rearrangement joins TRBV25-1 to TRBJ1-4; D possibly corresponds to TRBD1 (6 bases). This CDR3 has 15 residues. CDR1 is MGHDK and CDR2 is SYGVNS in the germline V gene. V was clipped by 2 bases and J by 4 bases, with 11 bases between them. CDR3: CASSENRGDNEKLFF. The CDR3 nucleotides are TGTGCCAGCAGTGAAAATAGGGGGGATAATGAAAAACTGTTTTTT.

This clonotype has a count of ten or more. V is TRBV4-3 and J is TRBJ1-3; D call uncertain. The germline V gene has CDR1 LGHNA and CDR2 YSLEER. Trimming took off 1 base at V and 4 bases at J, with 8 bases between the two ends. The CDR3 covers 14 residues. The CDR3 loop reads CASSQGGAGNTIYF. The CDR3 DNA reads as TGCGCCAGCAGCCAAGGTGGAGCCGGAAACACCATATATTTT.

Of note for this clonotype: Its ends do not fully match the called genes, so a read error is possible. The chain carries TRBV10-3 and TRBJ2-1; D possibly corresponds to TRBD2 (5 bases). The CDR3 consists of 14 residues. Germline V gives CDR1 ENHRY, CDR2 SYGVKD. CDR3 amino acids: CAINGSDSYNELFF. The CDR3 DNA sequence: TGCGCCATCAATGGTAGCGACTCCTACAATGAGCTGTTCTTC.

In the case of this clonotype: The germline gene is not matched at one end of the junction; a read error may be the cause. The chain couples TRBV12-3 or TRBV12-4 to TRBJ2-7, with 7 bases matching TRBD1. CDR3 length: 14 amino acids. This CDR3 is CAGSEAETGYEQYF. CDR3 sequence (DNA): TGTGCCGGCAGTGAAGCCGAGACAGGGTACGAGCAGTACTTC.

Turning to this clonotype: The missing conserved phenylalanine or tryptophan at the end of this CDR3 makes a read error likely. The V gene is TRBV9, the J gene TRBJ2-7; 8 nucleotides agree with TRBD2. Germline V gives CDR1 SGDLS, CDR2 YYNGEE. The CDR3 extends over 15 amino acids. This chain's CDR3 is CASNVGRSGGNEQYS. DNA of the CDR3: TGTGCCAGCAACGTAGGCAGGAGCGGGGGCAACGAGCAGTACTCC.

The chain is built from TRBV10-3 and TRBJ2-5; 7 bases fit TRBD2. V was clipped by 10 bases and J by 5 bases; unmatched bases: 10. In germline, CDR1 is ENHRY, CDR2 SYGVKD. The CDR3 length is 13 residues. In DNA form, the CDR3 reads TGTGCCACCAAAGGACTAGAGACGGAGACCCAGTACTTC. Its translation is CATKGLETETQYF.

In the case of this clonotype: The junction departs from germline at one end; a sequencing error may be responsible. The chain carries TRBV5-5 and TRBJ2-2, with D possibly TRBD2 on 7 matching bases. Per the germline V gene, CDR1 is SGHKS and CDR2 is YYEKEE (reference sequence). The CDR3 is 15 residues long. CDR3 sequence (DNA): TGTGCCAGCAGCTTGAACAGGGAGGGCACCGGGGGGCTGTTCTTT. It yields the protein CASSLNREGTGGLFF.

V usage is TRBV19 and J usage is TRBJ2-7; 9 bases map to TRBD2. J lost 8 bases, V lost 4 bases, and 9 bases had no gene match. Looked up from germline, CDR1 is LNHDA and CDR2 is SQIVND (reference sequence). The CDR3 has 14 amino acids. CDR3 DNA sequence: TGTGCCAGTAGTACTCTAGCGGGATCGTACAAGCAGTACGTC. It translates to CASSTLAGSYKQYV.

The rearrangement links TRBV24-1 to TRBJ2-1; D gene uncertain. The CDR3 spans 13 residues. V lost 6 bases and J lost 8, with 13 bases in between. Germline assignment: CDR1 KGHDR and CDR2 SFDVKD. The CDR3 loop reads CATSSSLGDEQFF. For the CDR3, the DNA is TGTGCCACCAGTAGTAGTTTGGGCGATGAGCAGTTCTTC.

This clonotype occurred many times. The chain combines TRBV27 with TRBJ2-1, with TRBD1 matching 8 bases. Germline trimming cut 5 bases from V and 3 bases from J; bases unmatched to any gene: 3. The CDR3 extends over 14 amino acids. Germline V lookup: CDR1 MNHEY, CDR2 SMNVEV (reference sequence). The CDR3 DNA sequence: TGTGCCAGCAGTCAGGGGGCGCGCTACAATGAGCAGTTCTTC. It encodes CASSQGARYNEQFF.

The chain couples TRBV9 to TRBJ2-7; 10 nucleotides align to TRBD2. The CDR3 runs 13 residues. Germline CDR1 and CDR2: SGDLS and YYNGEE. V trimming: 7 bases; J trimming: 5 bases; junction bases outside the gene matches: 6. CDR3 sequence (DNA): TGTGCCAGCGGCGGGACTAGCGACCACGAGCAGTACTTC. Protein product: CASGGTSDHEQYF.

In this sample, this clonotype turned up many times. The chain employs TRBV6-1 and TRBJ2-7, with TRBD1 matching 7 bases. V was pared by 7 bases and J by 4 bases, with 7 bases of the junction left unmatched. The CDR3 runs to 13 residues. In germline, CDR1 is MNHNS, CDR2 SASEGT. CDR3: CASKQGNSYEQYF. The CDR3, as DNA: TGTGCCAGCAAACAGGGGAACTCTTACGAGCAGTACTTC.

The sample holds many counts of this clonotype. The chain joins TRBV20-1 to TRBJ2-7; D is possibly TRBD2 (6 bases). With 2 bases removed from V and 6 bases from J, the gap between germline ends came to 17 bases. This CDR3 is 14 amino acids long. Germline loops: CDR1 DFQATT, CDR2 SNEGSKA (reference sequence). The CDR3 loop reads CSARSGQAGSEQYF. CDR3 DNA sequence: TGCAGTGCTAGATCCGGGCAGGCGGGGTCCGAGCAGTACTTC.